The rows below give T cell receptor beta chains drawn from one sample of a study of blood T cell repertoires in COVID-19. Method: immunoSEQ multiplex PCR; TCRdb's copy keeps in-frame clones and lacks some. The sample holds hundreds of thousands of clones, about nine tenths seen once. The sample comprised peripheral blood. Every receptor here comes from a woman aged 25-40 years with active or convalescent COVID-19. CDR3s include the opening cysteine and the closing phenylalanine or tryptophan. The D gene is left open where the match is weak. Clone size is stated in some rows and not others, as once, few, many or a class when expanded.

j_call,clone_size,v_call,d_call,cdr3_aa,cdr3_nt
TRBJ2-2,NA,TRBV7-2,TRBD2,CASSLGRTSGFPGELFF,TGTGCCAGCAGCTTAGGGAGGACTAGCGGGTTCCCCGGGGAGCTGTTTTTT
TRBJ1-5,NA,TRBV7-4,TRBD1,CASSPDRGQQPQHF,TGTGCCAGCAGCCCCGACAGGGGGCAACAGCCCCAGCATTTT
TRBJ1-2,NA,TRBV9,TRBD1,CASSPRDSAFYGYTF,TGTGCCAGCAGCCCTCGGGACAGCGCTTTCTATGGCTACACCTTC
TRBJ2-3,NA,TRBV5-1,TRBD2,CASSSLTSGGTTDTQYF,TGCGCCAGCAGCTCTCTGACTAGCGGGGGGACCACAGATACGCAGTATTTT
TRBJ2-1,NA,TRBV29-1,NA,CSGSGSYNEQFF,TGCAGCGGGTCGGGGTCCTACAATGAGCAGTTCTTC
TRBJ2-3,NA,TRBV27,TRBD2,CASSVLPGLAATDTQYF,TGTGCCAGCAGTGTCTTACCGGGACTAGCGGCTACAGATACGCAGTATTTT
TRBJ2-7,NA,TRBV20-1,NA,CSASGPPEYEQYF,TGCAGTGCTAGTGGGCCCCCCGAATACGAGCAGTACTTC
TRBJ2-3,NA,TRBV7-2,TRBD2,CASSPGRTSGATDTQYF,TGTGCCAGCAGCCCTGGGCGGACTAGCGGGGCCACAGATACGCAGTATTTT
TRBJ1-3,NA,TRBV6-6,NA,CASSYSGGSGNTIYF,TGTGCCAGCAGTTACTCGGGGGGATCTGGAAACACCATATATTTT
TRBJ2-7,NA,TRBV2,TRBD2,CASSEEGGGSYEQYF,TGTGCCAGCAGTGAAGAAGGCGGGGGGTCCTACGAGCAGTACTTC
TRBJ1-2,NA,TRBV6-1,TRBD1,CASSEVWGGTDGGYTF,TGTGCCAGCAGTGAAGTGTGGGGCGGGACAGACGGTGGCTACACCTTC
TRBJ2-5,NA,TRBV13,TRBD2,CASSFRGGVVETQYF,TGTGCCAGCAGCTTTCGGGGGGGCGTCGTTGAGACCCAGTACTTC
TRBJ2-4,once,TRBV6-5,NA,CASKQGVLAKNIQYF,TGTGCCAGCAAACAGGGTGTACTAGCCAAAAACATTCAGTACTTC
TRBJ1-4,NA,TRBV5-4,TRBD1,CASTVDRGSEKLFF,TGTGCCAGCACCGTGGACAGGGGTAGTGAAAAACTGTTTTTT
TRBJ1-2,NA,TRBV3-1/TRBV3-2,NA,CASSRDTIYGYTF,TGTGCCAGCAGCCGGGACACAATCTATGGCTACACCTTC
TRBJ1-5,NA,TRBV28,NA,CASGRTGGNQPQHF,TGTGCCAGCGGGAGGACGGGGGGCAATCAGCCCCAGCATTTT
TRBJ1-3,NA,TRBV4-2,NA,CASSQDPGAGETTIYF,TGTGCCAGCAGCCAAGATCCAGGCGCGGGGGAAACCACCATATATTTT
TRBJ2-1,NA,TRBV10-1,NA,CASSFSLNEQFF,TGCGCCAGCAGTTTTAGTCTAAACGAGCAGTTCTTC
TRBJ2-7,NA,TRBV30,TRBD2,CAWSELAGGSYEQYF,TGTGCCTGGAGTGAACTAGCGGGAGGATCGTACGAGCAGTACTTC
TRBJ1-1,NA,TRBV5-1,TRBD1,CASSLEQGGTEAFF,TGCGCCAGCAGCTTGGAACAGGGGGGAACTGAAGCTTTCTTT
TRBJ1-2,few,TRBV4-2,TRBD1,CASSQGQGAGYGYTF,TGTGCCAGCAGCCAAGGACAGGGGGCTGGCTATGGCTACACCTTC
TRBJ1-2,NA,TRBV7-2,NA,CASSLASQIANYGYTF,TGTGCCAGCAGCTTAGCCTCACAGATTGCTAACTATGGCTACACCTTC
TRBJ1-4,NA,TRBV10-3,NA,CAISESTVEKLFF,TGTGCCATCAGTGAGTCTACGGTAGAAAAACTGTTTTTT
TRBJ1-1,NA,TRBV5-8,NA,CASSLGRGHMNTEAFF,TGTGCCAGCAGCTTGGGCAGGGGACATATGAACACTGAAGCTTTCTTT
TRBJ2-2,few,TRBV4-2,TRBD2,CASSQDLGTSAGELFF,TGTGCCAGCAGCCAAGATTTGGGGACTAGTGCCGGGGAGCTGTTTTTT
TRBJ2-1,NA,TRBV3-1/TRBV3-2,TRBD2,CASSQPLTSVDEQFF,TGTGCCAGCAGCCAGCCCCTTACTAGCGTTGATGAGCAGTTCTTC
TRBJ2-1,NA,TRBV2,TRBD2,CASSESVTSGRFDEQFF,TGTGCCAGCAGTGAAAGTGTGACTAGCGGGAGGTTCGATGAGCAGTTCTTC
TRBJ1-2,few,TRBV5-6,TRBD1,CASSSAGGLGYGYTF,TGTGCCAGCAGCTCAGCAGGGGGTTTGGGCTATGGCTACACCTTC
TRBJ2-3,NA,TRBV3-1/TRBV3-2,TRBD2,CASSRSSGPSTDTQYF,TGTGCCAGCAGCCGTTCTAGCGGCCCAAGCACAGATACGCAGTATTTT